One T cell receptor beta chain is described in this entry. Its target is unknown. These data originate in a study of cytomegalovirus exposure and HLA in healthy donors. Notes on the study in general: The majority of CMV-associated TCR beta chains were reported as apparently HLA-restricted in a later analysis.

V was clipped by 0 bases and J by 9 bases, with 12 bases between them. The CDR3 is made up of 14 amino acids. CDR1 is LGHNA and CDR2 is YNFKEQ in the germline V gene. Primers for the PCR totalled 60 Vbeta and 13 Jbeta. Original handling: Some 9.9 million shared chains were among approximately 80 million unique TCR beta chains counted in a later analysis. Generated by immunoSEQ multiplex PCR, the TCRdb table keeps only in-frame clones and is missing some. That table furnishes V, J and clone size, whereas the DNA furnished D and trimming. This sample carries some 30,000 clones, 35% to 50% of them seen once, and the ten largest clones take less than 2%. Donors likely had unrecorded immune exposures despite being nominally healthy when sampled.

Sequencing was done on a sample of PBMCs. The sequence derives from a woman aged 45-59 years in good health and CMV-seronegative. V gene TRBV4-2 combines with J gene TRBJ2-1; D ambiguous. The CDR3: CASSQDPATGEQFF. CDR3 nucleotide sequence: TGTGCCAGCAGCCAAGATCCAGCGACCGGTGAGCAGTTCTTC.